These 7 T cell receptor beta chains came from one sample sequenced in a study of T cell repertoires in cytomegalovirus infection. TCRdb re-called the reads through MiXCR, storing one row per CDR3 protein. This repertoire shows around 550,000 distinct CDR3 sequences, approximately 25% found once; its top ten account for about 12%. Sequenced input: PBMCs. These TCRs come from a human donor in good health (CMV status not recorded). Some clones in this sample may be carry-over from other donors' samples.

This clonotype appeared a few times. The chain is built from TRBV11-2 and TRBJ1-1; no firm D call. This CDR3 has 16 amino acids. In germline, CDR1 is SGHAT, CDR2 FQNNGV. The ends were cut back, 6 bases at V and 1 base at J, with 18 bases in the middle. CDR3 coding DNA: TGTGCCAGCAGACCGCCCCCGAAGGTTCCGAACACTGAAGCTTTCTTT. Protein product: CASRPPPKVPNTEAFF. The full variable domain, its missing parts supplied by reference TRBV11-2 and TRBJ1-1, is EAGVAQSPRYKIIEKRQSVAFWCNPISGHATLYWYQQILGQGPKLLIQFQNNGVVDDSQLPKDRFSAERLKGVDSTLKIQPAKLEDSAVYLCASRPPPKVPNTEAFFGQGTRLTVV.

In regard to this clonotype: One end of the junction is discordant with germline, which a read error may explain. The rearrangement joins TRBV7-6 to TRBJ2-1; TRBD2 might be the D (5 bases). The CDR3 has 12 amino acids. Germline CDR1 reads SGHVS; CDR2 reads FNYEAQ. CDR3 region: CASSSSGNEQLF. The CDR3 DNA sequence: TGTGCCAGCAGCTCAAGCGGCAATGAGCAGCTCTTC. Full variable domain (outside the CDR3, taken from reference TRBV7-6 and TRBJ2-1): GAGVSQSPRYKVTKRGQDVALRCDPISGHVSLYWYRQALGQGPEFLTYFNYEAQQDKSGLPNDRFSAERPEGSISTLTIQRTEQRDSAMYRCASSSSGNEQLFGPGTRLTVL.

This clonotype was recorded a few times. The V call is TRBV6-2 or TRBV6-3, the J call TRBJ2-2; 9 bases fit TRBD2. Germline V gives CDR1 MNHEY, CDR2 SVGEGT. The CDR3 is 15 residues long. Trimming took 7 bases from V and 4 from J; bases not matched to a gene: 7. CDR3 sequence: CASKIAGVSTGELFF. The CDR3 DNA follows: TGTGCCAGCAAAATAGCGGGAGTTAGCACCGGGGAGCTGTTTTTT.

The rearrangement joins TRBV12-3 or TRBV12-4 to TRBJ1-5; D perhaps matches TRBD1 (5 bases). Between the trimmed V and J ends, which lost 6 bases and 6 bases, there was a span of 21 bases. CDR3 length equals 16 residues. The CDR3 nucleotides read TGTGCCAGCAGCATTACCGGGACCGAAGGTTTTCAGCCCCAGCATTTT. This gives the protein CASSITGTEGFQPQHF.

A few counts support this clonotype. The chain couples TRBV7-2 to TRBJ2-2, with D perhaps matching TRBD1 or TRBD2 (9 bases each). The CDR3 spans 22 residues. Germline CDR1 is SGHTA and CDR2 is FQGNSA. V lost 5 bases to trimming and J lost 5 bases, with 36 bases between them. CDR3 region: CASSPRTGERLAGAGRTGELFF. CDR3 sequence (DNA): TGTGCCAGCAGCCCAAGGACAGGGGAGAGATTAGCGGGAGCGGGAAGAACCGGGGAGCTGTTTTTT.

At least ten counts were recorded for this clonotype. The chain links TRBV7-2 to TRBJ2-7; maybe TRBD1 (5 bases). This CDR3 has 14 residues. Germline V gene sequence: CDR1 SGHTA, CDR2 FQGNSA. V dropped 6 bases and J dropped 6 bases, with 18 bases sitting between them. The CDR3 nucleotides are TGTGCCAGCAGTCCAGACAGACGGGTCGGCGAGCAGTACTTC. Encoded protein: CASSPDRRVGEQYF.

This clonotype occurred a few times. The CDR3 loop is CASSPPGRASYNEQFF. The DNA for the CDR3 is TGTGCCAGCAGCCCCCCCGGGAGGGCGTCCTACAATGAGCAGTTCTTC. The chain has TRBV7-2 and TRBJ2-1; TRBD2 matches at 8 bases. The CDR3 runs 16 residues. Germline V lookup: CDR1 SGHTA, CDR2 FQGNSA. J was trimmed by 1 base and V by 5 bases; bases with no gene match: 7.